This T cell receptor beta chain comes out of a study of cytomegalovirus exposure and HLA in healthy donors. Study observations and caveats: Near-uniform donor sequencing depth was presumed by presence/absence analyses. In a later analysis, TCR beta V- and J-gene trimming showed a link to a missense DCLRE1C variant.

This clone was found a few times. Its antigen is undetermined. This cohort consisted of healthy bone marrow donors. PCR amplification relied on 60 Vbeta primers (plus 13 Jbeta primers). Sequencing was performed with immunoSEQ multiplex PCR; in TCRdb, only in-frame clones are kept and a portion is missing. The repertoire holds about 190,000 clones, with 70% to 75% as singletons. CDR1 and CDR2 from the germline V gene are LNHDA and SQIVND (reference sequence). V lost 2 bases and J lost 1; bases outside the gene matches: 11. The CDR3 consists of 18 residues. The TCR comes from a man aged 25 to 40 in good health and CMV-seropositive. Sequenced sample: PBMCs. The rearrangement uses TRBV19 and TRBJ2-5, with 9 bases matching TRBD1. Here the CDR3 reads CASSIRTPGQGVQETQYF. In DNA, the CDR3 is TGTGCCAGTAGTATAAGGACCCCGGGACAGGGCGTCCAAGAGACCCAGTACTTC.